The rows below give T cell receptor beta chains drawn from one sample of a study of T-cell reconstitution after alpha-beta-depleted transplantation in children. TCRdb re-derived calls from the PCR reads in MiXCR, one entry per CDR3 protein. The data contain over 300,000 distinct CDR3 sequences, about 9.4% of them seen just once; the ten biggest clones take up about 2.3%. This specimen consisted of PBMCs from the stem cell graft donor, obtained from the stem cell graft. These receptor sequences come from a human donor who donated a stem cell graft to a child with acute lymphoblastic leukemia. Each CDR3 is given with its conserved first and last residue. D genes are given only for firm matches. Clone sizes are given selectively: once, few, many, or a class where the clone is expanded.

clone_size j_call d_call v_call cdr3_aa cdr3_nt
NA TRBJ2-7 NA TRBV2 CASSALEMDYEQYF TGTGCCAGCAGTGCCTTAGAGATGGACTACGAGCAGTACTTC
NA TRBJ2-7 NA TRBV6-2/TRBV6-3 CASSYKAYEQYF TGTGCCAGCAGTTATAAGGCCTACGAGCAGTACTTC
NA TRBJ1-5 NA TRBV7-8 CASSLVRLGLGNQPQHF TGTGCCAGCAGCTTAGTGAGGCTGGGTTTGGGAAATCAGCCCCAGCATTTT
few TRBJ2-3 NA TRBV4-3 CASSQRITSPDTQYF TGCGCCAGCAGCCAAAGGATAACATCTCCAGATACGCAGTATTTT
NA TRBJ2-7 NA TRBV5-6 CASSLAGTDYEQYF TGTGCCAGCAGCTTGGCCGGGACGGACTACGAGCAGTACTTC
few TRBJ2-7 NA TRBV4-1 CASSQGTSGGRGNEQYF TGCGCCAGCAGCCAAGGGACCAGCGGGGGCAGGGGGAACGAGCAGTACTTC
NA TRBJ2-1 NA TRBV7-2 CASSFATGSSGRAVEFF NA
NA TRBJ1-1 NA TRBV7-2 CASSLMTGSNTEAFF TGTGCCAGCAGCTTAATGACAGGAAGTAACACTGAAGCTTTCTTT
many TRBJ1-6 NA TRBV5-1 CASSLGGEALHF TGCGCCAGCAGCTTAGGGGGAGAGGCCCTCCACTTT
NA TRBJ2-3 NA TRBV12-3/TRBV12-4 CASSLGTGSTDTQYF TGTGCCAGCAGTCTCGGGACGGGGAGCACAGATACGCAGTATTTT
NA TRBJ2-7 NA TRBV27 CASSLSPLRGGEQYF TGTGCCAGCAGTTTAAGTCCTTTAAGAGGAGGGGAGCAGTACTTC
many TRBJ2-5 TRBD2 TRBV7-2 CASSNREVETQYF TGTGCCAGCAGCAACCGGGAGGTAGAGACCCAGTACTTC
NA TRBJ2-1 TRBD2 TRBV20-1 CSALKRTSGIYNEQFF TGCAGTGCGTTGAAAAGGACTAGCGGGATCTACAATGAGCAGTTCTTC
many TRBJ2-1 TRBD2 TRBV28 CASSSSWGRDYNEQFF TGTGCCAGCAGCTCCTCGTGGGGGAGGGATTACAATGAGCAGTTCTTC
few TRBJ1-5 NA TRBV29-1 CSVVPAGINQPQHF TGCAGCGTTGTCCCCGCGGGTATCAATCAGCCCCAGCATTTT
many TRBJ1-2 NA TRBV12-3/TRBV12-4 CASSHQQGYGYTF TGTGCCAGCAGTCACCAACAGGGATATGGCTACACCTTC
few TRBJ2-1 TRBD2 TRBV20-1 CSARDDLAAYNEQFF TGCAGTGCTAGAGATGATCTAGCGGCGTACAATGAGCAGTTCTTC
few TRBJ2-7 TRBD2 TRBV28 CATYGTSGSYEQYF TGTGCCACCTACGGGACTAGCGGGAGTTACGAGCAGTACTTC
NA TRBJ2-3 TRBD1 TRBV15 CATSWDRASTDTQYF TGTGCCACCAGCTGGGACAGGGCTAGCACAGATACGCAGTATTTT
NA TRBJ2-1 TRBD2 TRBV6-2/TRBV6-3 CASSYTTSGSGNEQFF TGTGCCAGCAGTTACACTACTAGCGGGAGCGGCAATGAGCAGTTCTTC
NA TRBJ1-4 NA TRBV5-5 CASSSLFGGGISEKLFF TGTGCCAGCAGCTCCCTTTTTGGGGGGGGCATAAGTGAAAAACTGTTTTTT
NA TRBJ1-1 TRBD1 TRBV14 CASSQGQGIYTEAFF TGTGCCAGCAGCCAAGGACAGGGGATTTACACTGAAGCTTTCTTT
NA TRBJ1-1 NA TRBV4-2 CASSQGGEAFF TGCGCCAGCAGCCAAGGGGGGGAAGCTTTCTTT